The rows below give T cell receptor beta chains drawn from one sample of a study of CD8+CD57+ T cells in acquired aplastic anemia. One entry per CDR3 protein, called by TCRdb with MiXCR from the reads. The repertoire consists of some 410,000 distinct CDR3 sequences, with around 72% occurring once and the leading ten covering 4%. Sequencing was done on a sample of sorted CD4+, CD8+, or CD8+CD57+ T cells (not recorded which) from PBMCs. These receptors were obtained from a human donor in good health, serving as a control. CDR3s include the opening cysteine and the closing phenylalanine or tryptophan. The order of the fields is CDR3 protein, CDR3 DNA, V gene, J gene, D gene, clone size, CDR3 length. A D gene is named only where the DNA matches it firmly. Clone size appears in some rows only: once, few, many, or a class for an expanded clone.

CASSQSGLAYGYTF	TGCGCCAGCAGCCAGTCTGGGTTAGCCTATGGCTACACCTTC	TRBV4-1	TRBJ1-2	.	few	14
CSARQQSSEKLFF	TGCAGTGCTAGACAACAGAGCTCCGAAAAACTGTTTTTT	TRBV20-1	TRBJ1-4	.	.	13
CSARDPQGGDGYTF	TGCAGTGCTAGAGATCCACAGGGTGGGGATGGCTACACCTTC	TRBV20-1	TRBJ1-2	.	.	14
CASSRAGGDDEQYF	TGTGCCAGCAGCAGGGCGGGGGGGGATGACGAGCAGTACTTT	TRBV7-6	TRBJ2-3	TRBD2	.	14
CASSLVLSGGAFF	TGTGCCAGCAGCTTGGTACTTAGCGGGGGAGCTTTCTTT	TRBV5-1	TRBJ1-1	.	.	13
CASSATGITRYGYTF	TGTGCCAGCAGTGCGACAGGGATCACCCGGTATGGCTACACCTTC	TRBV12-3/TRBV12-4	TRBJ1-2	TRBD1	.	15
CASTGGGATYNEQFF	TGTGCCAGCACGGGCGGGGGGGCCACCTACAATGAGCAGTTCTTC	TRBV5-5	TRBJ2-1	TRBD2	.	15
CASTEVGHYTDTQYF	TGTGCCAGCACTGAGGTGGGACATTACACAGATACGCAGTATTTT	TRBV11-1	TRBJ2-3	.	.	15
CASSSWGGAGELFF	TGTGCCAGCAGCTCCTGGGGTGGAGCCGGGGAGCTGTTTTTT	TRBV4-2	TRBJ2-2	.	.	14
CSVGAGMNTEAFF	TGCAGCGTTGGGGCAGGCATGAACACTGAAGCTTTCTTT	TRBV29-1	TRBJ1-1	.	many	13
CASSRSWGCDEQYF	TGTGCCAGCAGCCGTAGTTGGGGGTGCGACGAGCAGTACTTT	TRBV7-2	TRBJ1-4	.	.	14
CSARAEGRTTGYGYTF	TGCAGTGCTAGAGCTGAAGGCAGAACTACGGGATATGGCTACACCTTC	TRBV20-1	TRBJ1-2	.	.	16
CARSVGPGDYEQYF	TGTGCCAGGAGTGTCGGACCGGGGGACTACGAGCAGTACTTC	TRBV4-2	TRBJ2-7	.	few	14
CAGSRGSRDIQYF	TGTGCCGGTAGTAGGGGGAGTAGAGATATTCAGTATTTT	TRBV25-1	TRBJ2-3	.	.	13
CASSPRAGYHNQPLHF	TGTGCCAGCAGCCCCCGGGCAGGGTATCATAATCAGCCCCTCCACTTT	TRBV7-4	TRBJ1-6	.	.	16
CASSPGSTQRQYF	TGTGCCAGCAGTCCTGGGTCCACCCAGAGGCAGTACTTC	TRBV2	TRBJ2-7	.	many	13
CASREKEGRTDPHF	TGTGCCAGCAGAGAAAAGGAGGGGCGAACAGACCCACACTTT	TRBV2	TRBJ1-6	.	.	14
CASSSEGGTQYF	TGTGCTAGCAGTTCCGAGGGAGGTACGCAGTATTTT	TRBV12-3/TRBV12-4	TRBJ2-3	.	.	12
CAWSPESNQPQHF	TGTGCCTGGAGTCCCGAGAGCAATCAGCCCCAGCATTTT	TRBV30	TRBJ1-5	.	many	13
CASSSQGGDQPQHPQHF	TGTGCCAGCAGCTCCCAGGGAGGGGATCAGCCCCAGCATCCCCAGCATTTT	TRBV7-2	TRBJ1-5	.	.	17
CASSPSAGWYNEQFF	TGTGCCAGCAGTCCAAGCGCGGGATGGTACAATGAGCAGTTCTTC	TRBV2	TRBJ2-1	.	.	15
CASSDQGEGNTEAFF	TGTGCCAGCAGTGATCAGGGCGAGGGGAACACTGAAGCTTTCTTT	TRBV2	TRBJ1-1	.	many	15
CASILRLANTGELFF	TGTGCCAGCATTTTAAGACTAGCCAACACCGGGGAGCTGTTTTTT	TRBV11-2	TRBJ2-2	TRBD2	many	15
CASSLSPGGHYEQYF	TGTGCCAGCAGCTTAAGTCCGGGGGGCCACTACGAGCAGTACTTC	TRBV11-2	TRBJ2-7	.	.	15
CSARVPAGLAGANVLTF	TGCAGTGCTAGAGTGCCGGCCGGACTAGCGGGGGCCAACGTCCTGACTTTC	TRBV20-1	TRBJ2-6	TRBD2	.	17
CASSPSSGDGTEAFF	TGTGCCAGCAGCCCTTCCTCTGGGGACGGCACCGAAGCTTTCTTT	TRBV7-2	TRBJ1-1	.	few	15
CASSEMFLGGDTGELFF	TGTGCCAGCAGTGAGATGTTTCTCGGCGGAGACACCGGGGAGCTGTTTTTT	TRBV6-1	TRBJ2-2	.	.	17
CASNARQGDTEALF	TGTGCCAGCAACGCCCGACAGGGGGACACTGAAGCTCTCTTT	TRBV7-2	TRBJ1-1	TRBD1	.	14
CASSGEGQGITYEQYF	TGTGCCAGCAGCGGAGAGGGACAGGGAATAACCTACGAGCAGTACTTC	TRBV5-1	TRBJ2-7	TRBD1	.	16
CASNPTGEGQYF	TGTGCCAGCAACCCAACAGGAGAGGGGCAGTACTTC	TRBV7-9	TRBJ2-5	.	.	12
CASAAFGTLSSYEQYF	TGTGCCAGTGCCGCCTTCGGGACATTGAGCTCCTACGAGCAGTACTTC	TRBV19	TRBJ2-7	.	.	16
CASSFKTGEYYGYF	TGTGCCAGCAGCTTCAAGACAGGAGAATACTATGGCTACTTC	TRBV7-2	TRBJ1-2	.	once	14
CASSRDNGYAYNF	TGTGCCAGCAGCCGTGACAACGGATATGCGTACAATTTT	TRBV7-9	TRBJ2-3	.	.	13
CASSSIVQETQYF	TGTGCCAGCAGCTCGATTGTCCAAGAGACCCAGTACTTC	TRBV7-3	TRBJ2-5	.	many	13
CASSPMAGGWDEQPQHF	TGTGCCAGCAGCCCAATGGCAGGGGGGTGGGACGAGCAGCCCCAGCATTTT	TRBV7-3	TRBJ1-5	TRBD1	.	17
CASSRLAGGDEQYF	TGTGCCAGCAGTCGACTAGCGGGGGGGGACGAGCAGTACTTC	TRBV7-9	TRBJ2-7	TRBD2	.	14